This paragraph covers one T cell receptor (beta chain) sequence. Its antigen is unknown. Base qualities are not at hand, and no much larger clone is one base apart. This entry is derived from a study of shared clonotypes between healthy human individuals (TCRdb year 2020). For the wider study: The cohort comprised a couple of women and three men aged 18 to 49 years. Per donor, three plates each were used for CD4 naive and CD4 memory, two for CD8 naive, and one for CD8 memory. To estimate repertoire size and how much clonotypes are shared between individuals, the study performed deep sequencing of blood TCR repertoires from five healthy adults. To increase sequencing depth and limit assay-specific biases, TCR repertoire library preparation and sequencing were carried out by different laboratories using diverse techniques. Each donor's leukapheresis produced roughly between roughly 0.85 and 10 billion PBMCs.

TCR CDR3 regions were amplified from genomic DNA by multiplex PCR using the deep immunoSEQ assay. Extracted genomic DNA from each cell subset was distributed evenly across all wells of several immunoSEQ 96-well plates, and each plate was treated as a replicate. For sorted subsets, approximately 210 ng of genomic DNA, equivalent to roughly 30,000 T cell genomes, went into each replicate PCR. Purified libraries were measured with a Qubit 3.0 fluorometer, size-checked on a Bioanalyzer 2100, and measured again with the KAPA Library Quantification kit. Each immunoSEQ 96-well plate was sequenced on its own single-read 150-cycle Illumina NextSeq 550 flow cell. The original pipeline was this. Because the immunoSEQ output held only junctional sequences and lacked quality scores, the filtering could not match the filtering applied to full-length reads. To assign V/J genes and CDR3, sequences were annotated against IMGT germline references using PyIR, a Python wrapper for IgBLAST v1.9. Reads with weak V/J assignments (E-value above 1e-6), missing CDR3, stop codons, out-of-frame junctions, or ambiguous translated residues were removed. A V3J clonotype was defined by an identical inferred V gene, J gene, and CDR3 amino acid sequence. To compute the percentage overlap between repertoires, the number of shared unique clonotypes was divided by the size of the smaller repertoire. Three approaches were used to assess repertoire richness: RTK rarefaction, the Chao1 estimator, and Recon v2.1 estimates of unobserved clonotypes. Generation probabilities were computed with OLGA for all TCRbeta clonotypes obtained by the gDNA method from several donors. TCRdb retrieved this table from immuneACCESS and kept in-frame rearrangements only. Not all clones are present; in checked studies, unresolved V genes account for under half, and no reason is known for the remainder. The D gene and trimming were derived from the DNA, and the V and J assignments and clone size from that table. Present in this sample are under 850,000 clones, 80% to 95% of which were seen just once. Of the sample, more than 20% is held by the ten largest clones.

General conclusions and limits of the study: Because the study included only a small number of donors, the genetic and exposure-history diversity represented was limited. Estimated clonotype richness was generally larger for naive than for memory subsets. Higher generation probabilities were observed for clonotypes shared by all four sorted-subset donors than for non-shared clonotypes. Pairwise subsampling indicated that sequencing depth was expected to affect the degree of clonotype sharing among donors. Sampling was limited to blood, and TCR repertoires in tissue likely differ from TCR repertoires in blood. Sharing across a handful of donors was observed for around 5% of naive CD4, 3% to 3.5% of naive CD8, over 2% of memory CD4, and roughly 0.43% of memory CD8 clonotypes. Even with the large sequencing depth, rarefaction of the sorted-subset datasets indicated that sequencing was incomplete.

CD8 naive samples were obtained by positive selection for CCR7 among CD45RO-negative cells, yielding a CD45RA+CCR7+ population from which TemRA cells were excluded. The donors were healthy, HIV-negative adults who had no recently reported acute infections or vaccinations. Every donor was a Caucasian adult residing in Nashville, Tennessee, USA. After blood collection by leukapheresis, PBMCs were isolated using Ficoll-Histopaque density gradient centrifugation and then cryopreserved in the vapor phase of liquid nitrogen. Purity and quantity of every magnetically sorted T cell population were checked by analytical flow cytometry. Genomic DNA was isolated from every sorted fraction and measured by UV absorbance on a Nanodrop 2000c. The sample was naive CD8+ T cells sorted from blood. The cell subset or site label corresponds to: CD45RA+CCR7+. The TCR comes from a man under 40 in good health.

Here is the DNA: TGTGCCAGCAGTATCTCTAGCGGGAGTCGCTCCTACGAGCAGTACTTC. Its protein reads: CASSISSGSRSYEQYF. The chain is assembled from TRBV27 and TRBJ2-7; TRBD2 aligns with 10 central bases. CDR1 MNHEY and CDR2 SMNVEV are derived from the germline V gene (reference sequence). V is trimmed back by 5 bases and J by 0 bases, and the junction contains 7 bases that no gene match accounts for. The CDR3 runs 16 amino acids, cysteine and phenylalanine included. The sequence is cut down to CDR3 DNA, 48 bases in frame from base 1.